The 25 T cell receptor beta chains reported below all come from one sample, sequenced in a study of Graves' ophthalmopathy and Graves' hyperthyroidism. The authors amplified TCR beta CDR3 regions from RNA transcripts. In the first round, RT-PCR was carried out with HTBI primers, and a multiplex PCR formed the second round. TCRdb redid the calling of the multiplex PCR reads with MiXCR, one entry per CDR3 protein. The repertoire holds about 410,000 distinct CDR3 sequences, with about 18% as singletons. Sequencing used peripheral blood. These receptor sequences come from a woman aged 18-29 years with Graves' ophthalmopathy.

The gene calls are TRBV5-1 and TRBJ2-4, with TRBD2 identical over 12 bases. Trimming removed 4 bases from V and 5 bases from J; junction bases left unmatched: 4. The CDR3 length is 15 residues. Germline loops: CDR1 SGHRS, CDR2 YFSETQ. The CDR3 DNA is TGCGCCAGCAGCCTGGGGACTAGCGGGCAAAACATTCAGTACTTC. It yields the protein CASSLGTSGQNIQYF. Variable domain in full (rest from reference TRBV5-1 and TRBJ2-4): KAGVTQTPRYLIKTRGQQVTLSCSPISGHRSVSWYQQTPGQGLQFLFEYFSETQRNKGNFPGRFSGRQFSNSRSEMNVSTLELGDSALYLCASSLGTSGQNIQYFGAGTRLSVL.

This clonotype showed up many times. The chain carries TRBV27 and TRBJ2-7, with D unresolved. The CDR3 is 14 amino acids. From germline, CDR1 is MNHEY and CDR2 SMNVEV (reference sequence). V shed 6 bases and J shed 0 bases, with 12 bases lying between them. The CDR3 DNA follows: TGTGCCAGCAGATTGGTGGCAACCTCCTACGAGCAGTACTTC. The encoded protein is CASRLVATSYEQYF.

This clonotype was counted once. This may come from a read error, since a much larger clone is one base off. The gene calls are TRBV12-3 or TRBV12-4 and TRBJ1-1, with D perhaps TRBD1 (5 bases). CDR3 size: 13 residues. The ends were cut back, 7 bases at V and 1 base at J, with 10 bases in the middle. The CDR3 bases are TGTGCCAGCACCCAGGGAGGGAACACTGAAGCTTTCTTT. Translated: CASTQGGNTEAFF.

The CDR3 DNA sequence: TGTGCCAGTAGTCCGGGGTTGACTGGTTCACCCCTCCACTTT. Translated, it gives CASSPGLTGSPLHF. The chain employs TRBV19 and TRBJ1-6; unclear D gene. From germline, CDR1 is LNHDA and CDR2 SQIVND (reference sequence). Trimming removed 5 bases at V and 9 bases at J, with 14 bases between. The CDR3 spans 14 residues. The entire variable domain, with the rest obtained from reference TRBV19 and TRBJ1-6, is as follows: DGGITQSPKYLFRKEGQNVTLSCEQNLNHDAMYWYRQDPGQGLRLIYYSQIVNDFQKGDIAEGYSVSREKKESFPLTVTSAQKNPTAFYLCASSPGLTGSPLHFGNGTRLTVT.

This clonotype was detected many times. V gene TRBV6-5 combines with J gene TRBJ2-7, with TRBD2 identical over 10 bases. CDR3 size: 13 residues. Germline CDR1 is MNHEY and CDR2 is SVGAGI. V trimming: 6 bases; J trimming: 3 bases; junction bases outside the gene matches: 2. The CDR3 protein is CASRGTSDYEQYF. Written as DNA, the CDR3 is TGTGCCAGCAGAGGGACTAGCGACTACGAGCAGTACTTC.

This clonotype was detected many times. This chain joins TRBV27 and TRBJ2-7; no reliable D call. The CDR3 totals 13 residues. The V gene's germline CDR1 is MNHEY and CDR2 SMNVEV (reference sequence). Trimming took off 4 bases at V and 4 bases at J, with 11 bases between the two ends. The chain's CDR3 is CASSWQREYEQYF. In DNA form, the CDR3 reads TGTGCCAGCAGTTGGCAGAGAGAATACGAGCAGTACTTC.

This clonotype was counted at least ten times. V and J are TRBV12-3 or TRBV12-4 and TRBJ2-1; D might be TRBD2 (6 bases). Trimming shortened V by 8 bases and J by 1 base, and 6 bases separated the two germline ends. The CDR3 loop spans 12 amino acids. The CDR3, as DNA: TGTGCCAGCGGGACTTCCTACAATGAGCAGTTCTTC. Encoded protein: CASGTSYNEQFF.

J is TRBJ1-2 and V is TRBV7-2, with a tentative D call TRBD1 (6 bases). Trimming pared 5 bases from V and 1 base from J, leaving 14 bases between. This CDR3 contains 15 residues. Germline values: CDR1 SGHTA, CDR2 FQGNSA. The DNA for the CDR3 is TGTGCCAGCAGCATGACAGGACGACTTAACTATGGCTACACCTTC. This translates into CASSMTGRLNYGYTF.

The chain joins TRBV28 to TRBJ2-2, with a possible D match to TRBD1 (5 bases). Germline V CDR1 and CDR2: MDHEN, SYDVKM. The V gene lost 7 bases and the J gene lost 7 bases, with 10 bases spanning the gap. There are 12 residues in the CDR3. The CDR3 nucleotides read TGTGCCAGCACCCGGACAAGCGGGGAGCTGTTTTTT. This encodes CASTRTSGELFF.

This clonotype was recorded many times. CDR3 in amino acids: CASKGQMNYGYTF. Written as DNA, the CDR3 is TGTGCCAGCAAGGGACAGATGAACTATGGCTACACCTTC. The chain recombines TRBV12-3 or TRBV12-4 with TRBJ1-2; TRBD1 matches at 7 bases. CDR3 length: 13 residues. J lost 2 bases, V lost 7 bases, and 4 bases had no gene match.

The CDR3 nucleotides are TGTGCCAGCAGTGACCCTGGGGGACAGGGAGCTCCGGGCACTGAAGCTTTCTTT. Translating it yields CASSDPGGQGAPGTEAFF. This sequence joins TRBV2 and TRBJ1-1; 9 nucleotides agree with TRBD1. After removal of 3 bases from V and 4 bases from J, the junction contained 15 bases not matched to a gene. Germline lookup yields CDR1 SNHLY and CDR2 FYNNEI. This CDR3 has 18 residues.

This clonotype came up many times. The chain recombines TRBV10-2 with TRBJ2-7; 9 bases map to TRBD1. The junction had 12 bases not matched to a gene; V was cut back by 2 bases and J by 4 bases. The CDR3 is 17 amino acids. Germline CDR1 is WSHSY and CDR2 is SAAADI. CDR3 sequence (DNA): TGCGCCAGCAGTGAGACGGGACAGGGCCCATTCCTGTACGAGCAGTACTTC. This gives the protein CASSETGQGPFLYEQYF.

This clonotype occurred many times. This chain connects TRBV29-1 to TRBJ2-7; TRBD1 might be the D (5 bases). V was pared by 3 bases and J by 3 bases, with 9 bases between. This CDR3 spans 12 amino acids. Germline CDR1 reads SQVTM; CDR2 reads ANQGSEA. CDR3 region: CSVEGPRYEQYF. CDR3 DNA sequence: TGCAGCGTTGAGGGGCCGCGCTACGAGCAGTACTTC.

This clonotype was observed many times. Here the CDR3 reads CASSLDSSGNTIYF. CDR3 nucleotides: TGTGCCAGCAGCCTGGACAGCTCTGGAAACACCATATATTTT. This rearrangement joins TRBV2 to TRBJ1-3; TRBD1 might be the D (6 bases). This CDR3 spans 14 amino acids. Trimming cost V 6 bases and J 0 bases, with 9 bases left between them. CDR1 is SNHLY and CDR2 is FYNNEI in the germline V gene.

This clonotype was observed at least ten times. The chain couples TRBV12-3 or TRBV12-4 to TRBJ2-2; 8 bases fit TRBD1. The CDR3 runs to 15 residues. The J segment lost 6 bases and the V segment lost 2 bases, leaving 5 bases of the junction unmatched. The CDR3 protein is CASSLRQGASGELFF. The CDR3 nucleotides read TGTGCCAGCAGTTTAAGGCAGGGGGCATCCGGGGAGCTGTTTTTT.

In the case of this clonotype: Possible read error: a much larger clone is one base away. The conserved phenylalanine or tryptophan is not found at the CDR3 terminus, so this likely reflects a read error. The chain uses TRBV9 and TRBJ2-7; D gene ambiguous. Germline V gene sequence: CDR1 SGDLS, CDR2 YYNGEE. V lost 2 bases to trimming and J lost 0 bases, with 9 bases between them. This CDR3 comprises 14 residues. The CDR3 DNA is TGTGCCAGCAGCGTCAGCCCTTCCTCCTACGAGCAGTACCTC. This gives the protein CASSVSPSSYEQYL.

This clonotype was picked up many times. The rearrangement joins TRBV11-1 to TRBJ1-2, with D perhaps TRBD1 (5 bases). This CDR3 spans 12 amino acids. Trimming removed 8 bases from V and 7 bases from J, with 14 bases in between. Germline V gives CDR1 SGHAT, CDR2 FQDESV (reference sequence). CDR3 sequence reads: CASGGEPTGYTF. In DNA, the CDR3 is TGTGCCAGCGGGGGAGAGCCCACTGGCTACACCTTC. The full variable domain, rest sourced from reference TRBV11-1 and TRBJ1-2, is EAEVAQSPRYKITEKSQAVAFWCDPISGHATLYWYRQILGQGPELLVQFQDESVVDDSQLPKDRFSAERLKGVDSTLKIQPAELGDSAMYLCASGGEPTGYTFGSGTRLTVV.

This clonotype has just a few counts. The V and J genes are TRBV28 and TRBJ2-2; possibly TRBD1 for D (6 bases). Germline V gene data show CDR1 as MDHEN and CDR2 as SYDVKM. Trimming pared 7 bases from V and 4 bases from J, leaving 10 bases between. The CDR3 totals 13 residues. CDR3 sequence (DNA): TGTGCCAGCAAGGGGGATTTCACCGGGGAGCTGTTTTTT. It yields the protein CASKGDFTGELFF.

This clonotype was seen repeatedly, ten times or more. The chain has TRBV7-2 and TRBJ1-1, with 7 bases aligning to TRBD1. V lost 5 bases to trimming and J lost 5 bases; unmatched junction nucleotides: 8. The CDR3 runs to 14 residues. Germline V gives CDR1 SGHTA, CDR2 FQGNSA. Here the CDR3 reads CASSTRGGKTEAFF. The CDR3 DNA is TGTGCCAGCAGCACCAGGGGGGGTAAAACTGAAGCTTTCTTT.

There are many counts of this clonotype. It is likely a read error, because the conserved phenylalanine at the end of the CDR3 is missing. The CDR3 here is CASSSRQGAYGYTL. The CDR3 DNA reads TGTGCCAGCAGTTCCCGACAGGGGGCGTATGGCTACACCCTC. This chain links TRBV12-3 or TRBV12-4 with TRBJ1-2; 10 bases line up with TRBD1. The junction had 4 bases not matched to a gene; V was cut back by 4 bases and J by 5 bases. The CDR3 length is 14 residues.

The table lists this clonotype with many counts. The CDR3 loop is CSARVGSSHGPQNTGYTF. The CDR3 DNA follows: TGCAGTGCTAGAGTCGGTTCGTCTCATGGGCCCCAGAATACGGGCTACACCTTC. The J gene is TRBJ1-2, the V gene TRBV20-1; D remains unclear. Germline V lookup: CDR1 DFQATT, CDR2 SNEGSKA (reference sequence). Trimming took off 1 base at V and 8 bases at J, with 29 bases between the two ends. There are 18 residues in the CDR3.

This chain uses TRBV16 with TRBJ1-5, with D possibly being TRBD1 (6 bases). There are 15 residues in the CDR3. Trimming stripped 0 bases from V and 3 bases from J, with 9 bases between. Germline V gene data show CDR1 as KGHSY and CDR2 as FQNENV. The CDR3 here is CASSQSGGLNQPQHF. For the CDR3, the DNA is TGTGCCAGCAGCCAATCGGGGGGGCTCAATCAGCCCCAGCATTTT.

This clonotype has ten or more counts. This sequence joins TRBV5-1 and TRBJ1-1; tentative D call: TRBD1 (5 bases). The CDR3 loop spans 13 amino acids. Trimming shortened V by 6 bases and J by 5 bases, and 14 bases separated the two germline ends. The germline CDR1 and CDR2 sequences are SGHRS and YFSETQ. CDR3 coding DNA: TGCGCCAGCATGTTCAGGGTGGATACTGAAGCTTTCTTT. It codes for CASMFRVDTEAFF.

This clonotype occurred many times. J is TRBJ1-1 and V is TRBV29-1, with TRBD1 identical over 9 bases. Per the germline V gene, CDR1 is SQVTM and CDR2 is ANQGSEA. V lost 6 bases to trimming and J lost 4 bases; unmatched junction nucleotides: 9. This CDR3 comprises 14 residues. The CDR3 loop is CSVGGQGAGTEAFF. In DNA form, the CDR3 reads TGCAGCGTGGGGGGACAGGGAGCTGGCACTGAAGCTTTCTTT.

This clonotype was observed many times. The chain has TRBV12-3 or TRBV12-4 and TRBJ1-5, with TRBD1 identical over 10 bases. The V segment lost 5 bases and the J segment 8 bases; nucleotides outside the gene matches: 6. The CDR3 has 14 amino acids. The CDR3 nucleotides are TGTGCCAGCAGTCCAGACAGGGGGCCCGAGCCCCAGCATTTT. Translation: CASSPDRGPEPQHF.